This note documents a single T cell receptor beta chain sequence. The entry originates in a study of blood T cell repertoires in COVID-19. Across the study: T cells, B-cell-depleted T cells, or PBMCs provided the cDNA or gDNA that served as material.

CDR3 length: 15 residues. Deletions cut 2 bases from V and 2 bases from J, with 9 bases between. Germline CDR1 is SGHTA and CDR2 is FQGNSA. Clones were sequenced by immunoSEQ multiplex PCR, and TCRdb holds only the in-frame ones, with some missing. The sample consists of about 99,000 clones, around 83% of them appearing once. The rearrangement links TRBV7-2 to TRBJ2-2; no clear D. This TCR derives from a woman in her fifties or sixties in a cohort sampled during active or convalescent COVID-19. The sequencing sample was made of peripheral blood. The CDR3 DNA reads as TGTGCCAGCAGCTTACGACTGGCCAACACCGGGGAGCTGTTTTTT. Its translation is CASSLRLANTGELFF.